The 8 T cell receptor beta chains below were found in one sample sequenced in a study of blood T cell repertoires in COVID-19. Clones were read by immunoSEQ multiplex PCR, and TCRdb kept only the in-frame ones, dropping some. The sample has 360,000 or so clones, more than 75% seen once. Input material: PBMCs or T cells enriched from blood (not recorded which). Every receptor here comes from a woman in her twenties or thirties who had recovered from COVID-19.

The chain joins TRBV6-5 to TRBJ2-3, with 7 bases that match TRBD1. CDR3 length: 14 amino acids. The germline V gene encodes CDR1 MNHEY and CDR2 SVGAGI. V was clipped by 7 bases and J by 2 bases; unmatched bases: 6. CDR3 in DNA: TGTGCCAGCAATCCCGGGACAGACACAGATACGCAGTATTTT. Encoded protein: CASNPGTDTDTQYF.

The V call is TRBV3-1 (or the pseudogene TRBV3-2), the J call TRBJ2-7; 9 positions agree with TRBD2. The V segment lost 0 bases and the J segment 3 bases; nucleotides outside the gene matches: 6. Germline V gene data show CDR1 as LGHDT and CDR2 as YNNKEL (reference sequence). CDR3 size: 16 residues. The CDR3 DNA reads TGTGCCAGCAGCCAAGATGGGACTAGCAAATACTACGAGCAGTACTTC. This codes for CASSQDGTSKYYEQYF.

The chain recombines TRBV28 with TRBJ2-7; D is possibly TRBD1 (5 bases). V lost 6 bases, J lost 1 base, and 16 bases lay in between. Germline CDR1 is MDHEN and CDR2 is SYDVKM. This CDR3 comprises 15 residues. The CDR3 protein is CASSAGPHTSYEQYF. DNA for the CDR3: TGTGCCAGCAGCGCAGGGCCGCATACTTCCTACGAGCAGTACTTC.

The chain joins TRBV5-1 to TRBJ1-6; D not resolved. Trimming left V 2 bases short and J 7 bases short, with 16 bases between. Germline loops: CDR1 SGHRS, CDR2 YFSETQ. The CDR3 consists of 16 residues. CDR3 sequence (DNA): TGCGCCAGCAGCTTCGAACCGGGAGGAGGAAATTCACCCCTCCACTTT. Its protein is CASSFEPGGGNSPLHF.

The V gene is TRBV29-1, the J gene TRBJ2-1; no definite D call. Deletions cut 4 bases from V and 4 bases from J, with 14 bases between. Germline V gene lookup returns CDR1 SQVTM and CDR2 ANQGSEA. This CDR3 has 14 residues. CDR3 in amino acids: CSVVAQFAYNEQFF. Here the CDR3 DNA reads TGCAGCGTTGTCGCCCAGTTCGCATACAATGAGCAGTTCTTC.

The CDR3 DNA follows: TGCGCCAGCAGCCCGACCCCGGGAGCGGGATCTGAAGCTTTCTTT. Translated, it gives CASSPTPGAGSEAFF. The V and J genes are TRBV4-1 and TRBJ1-1; no firm D call. The CDR3 loop spans 15 amino acids. The germline V gene encodes CDR1 MGHRA and CDR2 YSYEKL. Trimming cost V 4 bases and J 6 bases, with 18 bases left between them.

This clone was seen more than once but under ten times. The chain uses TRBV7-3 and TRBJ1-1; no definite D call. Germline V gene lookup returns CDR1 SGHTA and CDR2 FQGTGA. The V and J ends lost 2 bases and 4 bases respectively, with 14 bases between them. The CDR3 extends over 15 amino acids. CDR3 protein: CASSLGPGSATEAFF. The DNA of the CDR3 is TGTGCCAGCAGCTTAGGGCCCGGGAGTGCCACTGAAGCTTTCTTT.

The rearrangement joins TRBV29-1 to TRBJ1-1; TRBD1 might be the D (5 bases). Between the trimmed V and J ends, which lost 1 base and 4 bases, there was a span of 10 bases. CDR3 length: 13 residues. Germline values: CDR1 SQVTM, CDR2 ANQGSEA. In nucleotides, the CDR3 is TGCAGCGTTGAAGCGCAGGGCGGCACTGAAGCTTTCTTT. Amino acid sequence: CSVEAQGGTEAFF.